This TCR beta chain was identified during a study of cytomegalovirus exposure and HLA in healthy donors. Study-level points and caveats: Specificity of three CMV-associated chains for CMV antigens was verified in vitro. Rare sequences made up most TCRs, while some public TCRs were found in many donors. Presence/absence analysis assumed near-uniform sequencing depth across donors. Donors belonging to an Asian-associated ancestry cluster reportedly showed fewer N-insertions in productive TCRs than the approximately 700-donor mean, according to what a later analysis found.

About this clone: Its antigen is not identified.

V was cut by 4 bases and J by 7 bases, with 14 bases left in between. CDR1 is MGHRA, CDR2 YSYEKL, per germline. This CDR3 is built from 15 residues. The PCR used 60 Vbeta and 13 Jbeta primers. Sequenced by immunoSEQ multiplex PCR; TCRdb stores in-frame clones only, minus some. This sample has 180,000 or so clones, with 76% found just once. This TCR was recovered from a woman under 40 in good health and CMV-seropositive. This chain uses TRBV4-1 with TRBJ1-6; tentatively, D is TRBD1 (5 bases). Material: PBMCs. CDR3 nucleotide sequence: TGCGCCAGCAGCCTCACGGGGGGGGAGAATTCACCCCTCCACTTT. Its protein is CASSLTGGENSPLHF.